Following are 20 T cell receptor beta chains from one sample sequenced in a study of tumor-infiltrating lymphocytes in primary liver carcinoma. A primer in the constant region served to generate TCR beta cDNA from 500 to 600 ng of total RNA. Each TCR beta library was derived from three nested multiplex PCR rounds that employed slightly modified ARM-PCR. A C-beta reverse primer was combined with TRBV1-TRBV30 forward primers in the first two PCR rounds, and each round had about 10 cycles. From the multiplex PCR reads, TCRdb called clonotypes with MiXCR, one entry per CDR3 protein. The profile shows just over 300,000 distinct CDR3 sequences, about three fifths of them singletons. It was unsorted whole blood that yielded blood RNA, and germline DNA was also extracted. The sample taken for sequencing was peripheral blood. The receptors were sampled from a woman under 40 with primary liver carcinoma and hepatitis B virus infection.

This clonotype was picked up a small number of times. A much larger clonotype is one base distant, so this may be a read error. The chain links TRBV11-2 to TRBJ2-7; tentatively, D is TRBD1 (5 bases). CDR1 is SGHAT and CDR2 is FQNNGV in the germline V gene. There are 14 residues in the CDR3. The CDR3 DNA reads TGTGTCAGCAGCTCTAACAGGAACTCCTACGAGCAGTACTTC. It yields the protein CVSSSNRNSYEQYF.

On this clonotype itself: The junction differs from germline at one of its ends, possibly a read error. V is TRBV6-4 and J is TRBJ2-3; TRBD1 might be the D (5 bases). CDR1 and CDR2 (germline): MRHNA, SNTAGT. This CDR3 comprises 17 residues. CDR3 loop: CASSTPARVWGTDTHYF. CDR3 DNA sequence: TGTGCCAGTTCAACTCCCGCCAGGGTGTGGGGCACAGATACGCACTATTTT.

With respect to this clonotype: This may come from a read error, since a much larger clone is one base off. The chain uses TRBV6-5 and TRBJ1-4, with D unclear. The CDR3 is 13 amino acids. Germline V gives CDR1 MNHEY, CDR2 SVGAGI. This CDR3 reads CASSYIRNGKLFF. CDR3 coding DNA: TGTGCCAGCAGTTACATCCGAAATGGAAAACTGTTTTTT.

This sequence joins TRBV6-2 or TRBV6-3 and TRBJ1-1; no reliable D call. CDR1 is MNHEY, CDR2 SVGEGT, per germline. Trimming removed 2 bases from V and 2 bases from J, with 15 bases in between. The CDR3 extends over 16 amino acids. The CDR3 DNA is TGTGCCAGCAGTTACACCATTGAGAACACCAACACTGAAGCTTTCTTT. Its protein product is CASSYTIENTNTEAFF.

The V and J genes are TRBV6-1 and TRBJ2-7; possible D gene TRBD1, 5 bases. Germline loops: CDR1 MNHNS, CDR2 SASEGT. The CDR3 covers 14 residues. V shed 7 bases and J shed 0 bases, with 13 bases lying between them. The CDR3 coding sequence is TGTGCCAGCAAAAGAGTGGACACCTCCTACGAGCAGTACTTC. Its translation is CASKRVDTSYEQYF.

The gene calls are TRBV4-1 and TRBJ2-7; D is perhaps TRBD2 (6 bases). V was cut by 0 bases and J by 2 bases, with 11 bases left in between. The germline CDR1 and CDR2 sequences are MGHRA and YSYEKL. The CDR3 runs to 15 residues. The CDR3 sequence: CASSQEPGVAYEQYF. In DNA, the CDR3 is TGCGCCAGCAGCCAAGAGCCGGGAGTGGCCTACGAGCAGTACTTC.

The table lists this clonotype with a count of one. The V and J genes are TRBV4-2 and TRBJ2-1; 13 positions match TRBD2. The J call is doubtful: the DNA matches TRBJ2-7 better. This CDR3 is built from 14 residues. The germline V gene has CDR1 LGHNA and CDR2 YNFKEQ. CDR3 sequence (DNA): TGTGCCAGCAGCGACACGACTAGCGGGAGGGAGCAGTACTTC. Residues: CASSDTTSGREQYF.

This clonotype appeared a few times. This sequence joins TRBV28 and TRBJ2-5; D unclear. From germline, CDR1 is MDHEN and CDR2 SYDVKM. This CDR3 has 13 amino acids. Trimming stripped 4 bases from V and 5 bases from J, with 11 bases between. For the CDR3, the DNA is TGTGCCAGCAGTTCCCCCCCAGCGGAGACCCAGTACTTC. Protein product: CASSSPPAETQYF.

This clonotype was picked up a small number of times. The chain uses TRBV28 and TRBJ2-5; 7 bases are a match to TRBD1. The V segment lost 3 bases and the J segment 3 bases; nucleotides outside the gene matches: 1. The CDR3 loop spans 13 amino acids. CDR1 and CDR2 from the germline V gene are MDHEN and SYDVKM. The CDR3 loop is CASSFQGEETQYF. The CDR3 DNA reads TGTGCCAGCAGTTTCCAGGGGGAAGAGACCCAGTACTTC. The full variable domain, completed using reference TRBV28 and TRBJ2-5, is DVKVTQSSRYLVKRTGEKVFLECVQDMDHENMFWYRQDPGLGLRLIYFSYDVKMKEKGDIPEGYSVSREKKERFSLILESASTNQTSMYLCASSFQGEETQYFGPGTRLLVL.

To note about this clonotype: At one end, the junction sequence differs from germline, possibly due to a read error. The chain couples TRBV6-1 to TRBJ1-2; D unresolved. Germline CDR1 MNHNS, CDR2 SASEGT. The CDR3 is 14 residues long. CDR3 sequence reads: CASRQGGDNYGHTF. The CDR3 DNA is TGTGCCAGCAGGCAAGGCGGCGACAACTATGGCCACACCTTC.

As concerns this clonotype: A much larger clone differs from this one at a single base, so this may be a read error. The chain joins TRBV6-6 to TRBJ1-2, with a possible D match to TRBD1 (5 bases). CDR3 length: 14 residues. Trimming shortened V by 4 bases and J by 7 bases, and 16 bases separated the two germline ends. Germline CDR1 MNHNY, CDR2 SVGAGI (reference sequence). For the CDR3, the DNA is TGTGCCAGCAGTTCGAGACAGAGAGTCTTTGGCTACACCTTC. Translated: CASSSRQRVFGYTF.

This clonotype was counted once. The CDR3 region has the DNA TGTACCACCAGGGACGGACCCTACGAGCAGTACTTC. This codes for CTTRDGPYEQYF. The rearrangement links TRBV6-2 or TRBV6-3 to TRBJ2-7, with D perhaps assigned TRBD1 or TRBD2 (5 bases each). The CDR3 consists of 12 residues. Germline V gives CDR1 MNHEY, CDR2 SVGEGT.

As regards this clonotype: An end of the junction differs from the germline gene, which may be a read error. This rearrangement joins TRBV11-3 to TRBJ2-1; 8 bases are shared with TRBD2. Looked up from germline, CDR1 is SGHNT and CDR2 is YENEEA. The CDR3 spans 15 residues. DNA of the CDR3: TGTGCCAGCAGCTTAGGGGCGGGGGGCCACAATGAGCAGTCCTTC. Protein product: CASSLGAGGHNEQSF. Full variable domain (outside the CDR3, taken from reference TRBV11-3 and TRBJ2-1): EAGVVQSPRYKIIEKKQPVAFWCNPISGHNTLYWYLQNLGQGPELLIRYENEEAVDDSQLPKDRFSAERLKGVDSTLKIQPAELGDSAVYLCASSLGAGGHNEQSFGPGTRLTVL.

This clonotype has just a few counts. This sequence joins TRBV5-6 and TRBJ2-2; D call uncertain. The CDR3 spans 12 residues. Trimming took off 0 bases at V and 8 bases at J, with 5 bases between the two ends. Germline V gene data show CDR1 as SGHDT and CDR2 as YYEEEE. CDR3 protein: CASSLDLGELFF. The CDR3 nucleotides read TGTGCCAGCAGCTTGGATCTTGGGGAGCTGTTTTTT.

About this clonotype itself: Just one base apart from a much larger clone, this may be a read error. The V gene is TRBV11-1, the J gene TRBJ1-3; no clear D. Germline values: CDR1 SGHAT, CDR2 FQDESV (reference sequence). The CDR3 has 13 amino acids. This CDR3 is CASRTGSGSTIYF. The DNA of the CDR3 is TGTGCCAGCCGGACCGGCTCTGGAAGCACCATATATTTT.

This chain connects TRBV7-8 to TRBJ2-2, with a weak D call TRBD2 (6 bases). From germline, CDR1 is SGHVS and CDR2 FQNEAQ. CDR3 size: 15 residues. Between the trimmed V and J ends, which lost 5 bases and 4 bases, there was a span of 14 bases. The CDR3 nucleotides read TGTGCCAGCAGCAGTCTTCTAGCGACCACCGGGGAGCTGTTTTTT. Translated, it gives CASSSLLATTGELFF.

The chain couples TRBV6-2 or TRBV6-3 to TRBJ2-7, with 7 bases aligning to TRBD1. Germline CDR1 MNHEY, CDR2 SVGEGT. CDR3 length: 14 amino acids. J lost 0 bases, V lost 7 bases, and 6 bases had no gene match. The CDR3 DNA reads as TGTGCCAGCACCGCCGGGACAGTCTCCTACGAGCAGTACTTC. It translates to CASTAGTVSYEQYF.

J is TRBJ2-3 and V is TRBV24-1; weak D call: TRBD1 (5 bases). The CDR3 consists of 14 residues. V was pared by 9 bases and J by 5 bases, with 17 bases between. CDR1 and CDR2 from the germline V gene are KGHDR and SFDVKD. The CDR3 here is CATAWGRNVDTQYF. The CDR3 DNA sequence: TGTGCCACCGCCTGGGGCAGGAATGTAGATACGCAGTATTTT.

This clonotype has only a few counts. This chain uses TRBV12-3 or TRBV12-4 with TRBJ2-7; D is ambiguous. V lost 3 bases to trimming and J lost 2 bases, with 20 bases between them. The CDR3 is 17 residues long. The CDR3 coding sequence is TGTGCCAGCAGTTTCAGCGCGAGATCTAGTTATACCTACGAGCAGTACTTC. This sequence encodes CASSFSARSSYTYEQYF.

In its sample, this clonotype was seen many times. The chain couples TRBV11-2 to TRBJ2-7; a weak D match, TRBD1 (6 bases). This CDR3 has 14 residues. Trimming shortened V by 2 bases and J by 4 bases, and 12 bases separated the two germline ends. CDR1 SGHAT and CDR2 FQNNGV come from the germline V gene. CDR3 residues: CASSLNRDLYEQYF. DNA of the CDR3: TGTGCCAGCAGCTTAAACAGGGATCTATACGAGCAGTACTTC. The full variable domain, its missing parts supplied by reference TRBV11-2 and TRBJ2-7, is EAGVAQSPRYKIIEKRQSVAFWCNPISGHATLYWYQQILGQGPKLLIQFQNNGVVDDSQLPKDRFSAERLKGVDSTLKIQPAKLEDSAVYLCASSLNRDLYEQYFGPGTRLTVT.